Each of the 7 T cell receptor beta chains below was sequenced from the same sample in a study of blood T cell repertoires in COVID-19. Here immunoSEQ multiplex PCR was the method, and the copy in TCRdb shows in-frame clones only, minus some. Seen here are around 200,000 clones, about nine tenths observed once, and the top ten hold about 4%. Source material: PBMCs or T cells enriched from blood (not recorded which). The source is a woman in her thirties or forties with acute COVID-19.

A single count supports this clone. V gene TRBV12-5 combines with J gene TRBJ1-3, with D perhaps matching TRBD1 (5 bases). The length of the CDR3 is 16 residues. Trimming left V 0 bases short and J 0 bases short, with 9 bases between. Germline V gives CDR1 LGHNT, CDR2 FRNRAP. CDR3 nucleotide sequence: TGTGCTAGTGGTTTGGTACAGACAGCCTCTGGAAACACCATATATTTT. This gives the protein CASGLVQTASGNTIYF.

V and J are TRBV30 and TRBJ1-3; 10 bases match TRBD1. Trimming cost V 2 bases and J 11 bases; bases outside gene matches: 9. This CDR3 region has 14 residues. Germline CDR1 GTSNPN, CDR2 SVGIG (reference sequence). CDR3 in DNA: TGTGCCTGGAGTCCCCGACAGGGGGCCCGTTCCATATATTTT. Protein: CAWSPRQGARSIYF. The variable domain in full, with the rest retrieved from reference TRBV30 and TRBJ1-3, is SQTIHQWPATLVQPVGSPLSLECTVEGTSNPNLYWYRQAAGRGLQLLFYSVGIGQISSEVPQNLSASRPQDRQFILSSKKLLLSDSGFYLCAWSPRQGARSIYFGEGSWLTVV.

This chain uses TRBV10-2 with TRBJ2-1, with 7 bases that match TRBD1. This CDR3 has 12 residues. The V and J ends lost 7 bases and 9 bases, in that order; junction bases with no gene match: 6. In germline, CDR1 is WSHSY, CDR2 SAAADI. The CDR3 here is CASNEGAGEQFF. The CDR3 coding sequence is TGCGCCAGCAACGAGGGGGCAGGTGAGCAGTTCTTC.

This CDR3 is CASSTSGVPSYEQYV. The DNA of the CDR3 is TGTGCCAGCAGCACCTCAGGGGTACCCTCCTACGAGCAGTACGTC. The genes are TRBV13 and TRBJ2-7; TRBD1 is a possible D gene (6 bases). The CDR3 spans 15 residues. Trimming took 5 bases from V and 0 from J, leaving 14 bases between them. From germline, CDR1 is PRHDT and CDR2 FYEKMQ (reference sequence).

Points on this clone: This same CDR3 is encoded by further DNA sequences in the sample. The rearrangement uses TRBV9 and TRBJ1-1; D might be TRBD1 (6 bases). The CDR3 is 14 residues long. The V gene's germline CDR1 is SGDLS and CDR2 YYNGEE. Trimming took off 4 bases at V and 2 bases at J, with 12 bases between the two ends. The CDR3 is CASSQTGGNTEAFF. Written as DNA, the CDR3 is TGTGCCAGCAGCCAGACAGGCGGTAACACTGAAGCTTTCTTT.

V and J are TRBV2 and TRBJ2-1; tentative D call: TRBD2 (6 bases). The V gene's germline CDR1 is SNHLY and CDR2 FYNNEI. V was clipped by 1 base and J by 0 bases, with 13 bases between them. This CDR3 spans 17 amino acids. The CDR3 loop reads CASSEVPRGSSYNEQFF. CDR3 nucleotides: TGTGCCAGCAGTGAAGTTCCCCGGGGGAGCTCCTACAATGAGCAGTTCTTC.

V is TRBV5-4 and J is TRBJ1-2; 12 nucleotides line up with TRBD1. Germline CDR1 is SGHNT and CDR2 is YYREEE (reference sequence). The CDR3 covers 16 residues. The V and J ends lost 2 bases and 4 bases, in that order; junction bases with no gene match: 6. The CDR3 loop is CASSFRDRGRGYGYTF. The CDR3 DNA is TGTGCCAGCAGCTTCCGGGACAGGGGGCGCGGCTATGGCTACACCTTC.